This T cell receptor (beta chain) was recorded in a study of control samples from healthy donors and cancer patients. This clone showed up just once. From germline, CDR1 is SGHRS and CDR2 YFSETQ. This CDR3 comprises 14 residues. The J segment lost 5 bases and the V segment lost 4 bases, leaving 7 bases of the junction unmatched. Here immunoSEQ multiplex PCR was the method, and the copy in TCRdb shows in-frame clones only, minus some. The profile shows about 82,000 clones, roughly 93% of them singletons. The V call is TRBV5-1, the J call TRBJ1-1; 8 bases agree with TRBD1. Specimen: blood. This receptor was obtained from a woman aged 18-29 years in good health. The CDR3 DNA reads TGCGCCAGCAGCGTGGACAGGGTTTGGACTGAAGCTTTCTTT. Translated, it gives CASSVDRVWTEAFF.